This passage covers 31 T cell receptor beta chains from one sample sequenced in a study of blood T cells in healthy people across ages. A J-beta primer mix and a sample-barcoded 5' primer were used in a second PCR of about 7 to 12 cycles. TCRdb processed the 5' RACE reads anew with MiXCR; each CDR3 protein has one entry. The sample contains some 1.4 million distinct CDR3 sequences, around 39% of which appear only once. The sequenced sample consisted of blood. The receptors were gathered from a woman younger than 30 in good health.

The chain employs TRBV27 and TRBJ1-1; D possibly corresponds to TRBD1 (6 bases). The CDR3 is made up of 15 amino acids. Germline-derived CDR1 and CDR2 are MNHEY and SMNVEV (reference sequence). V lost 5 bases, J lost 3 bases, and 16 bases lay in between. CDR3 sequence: CASSPETGPYTEAFF. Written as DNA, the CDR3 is TGTGCCAGCAGTCCCGAAACAGGGCCTTACACTGAAGCTTTCTTT.

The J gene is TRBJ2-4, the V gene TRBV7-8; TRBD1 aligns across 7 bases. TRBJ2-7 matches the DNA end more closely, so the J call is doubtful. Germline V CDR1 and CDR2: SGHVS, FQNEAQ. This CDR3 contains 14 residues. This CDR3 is CASNRQGEGSEQYF. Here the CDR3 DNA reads TGTGCCAGCAACCGACAGGGAGAAGGCTCCGAGCAGTACTTC.

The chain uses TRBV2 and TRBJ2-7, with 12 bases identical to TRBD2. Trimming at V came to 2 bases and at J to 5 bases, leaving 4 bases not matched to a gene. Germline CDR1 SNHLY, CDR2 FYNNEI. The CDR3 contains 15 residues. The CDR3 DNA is TGTGCCAGCAGTGAAAGACTAGCGGGGGTGGACGAGCAGTACTTC. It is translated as CASSERLAGVDEQYF.

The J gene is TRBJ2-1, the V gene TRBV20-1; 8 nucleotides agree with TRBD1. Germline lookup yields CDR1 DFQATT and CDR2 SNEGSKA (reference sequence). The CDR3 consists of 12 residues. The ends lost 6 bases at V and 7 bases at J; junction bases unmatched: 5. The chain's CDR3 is CSAEQGGNEQFF. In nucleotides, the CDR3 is TGCAGTGCCGAACAGGGGGGTAATGAGCAGTTCTTC.

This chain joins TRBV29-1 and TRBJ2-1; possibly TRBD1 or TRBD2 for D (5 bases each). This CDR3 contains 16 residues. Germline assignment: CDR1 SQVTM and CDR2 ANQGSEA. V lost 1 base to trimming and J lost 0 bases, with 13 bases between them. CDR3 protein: CSVEGDGESSYNEQFF. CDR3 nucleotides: TGCAGCGTTGAAGGGGACGGAGAAAGCTCCTACAATGAGCAGTTCTTC.

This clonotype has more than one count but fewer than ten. The CDR3 coding sequence is TGTGCCAGCAGCCAAGTAGCGGGAGTCGCCCACGAGCAGTACTTC. Its translation: CASSQVAGVAHEQYF. J is TRBJ2-7 and V is TRBV3-1; 9 positions agree with TRBD2. The CDR3 has 15 amino acids. CDR1 is LGHDT and CDR2 is YNNKEL in the germline V gene (reference sequence). J lost 5 bases, V lost 1 base, and 6 bases had no gene match.

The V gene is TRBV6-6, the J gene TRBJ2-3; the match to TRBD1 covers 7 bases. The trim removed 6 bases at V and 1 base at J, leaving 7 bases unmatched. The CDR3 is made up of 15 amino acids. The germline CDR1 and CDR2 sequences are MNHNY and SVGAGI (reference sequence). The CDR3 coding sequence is TGTGCCAGCAGGGTGACAGGGATGGGCACAGATACGCAGTATTTT. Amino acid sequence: CASRVTGMGTDTQYF.

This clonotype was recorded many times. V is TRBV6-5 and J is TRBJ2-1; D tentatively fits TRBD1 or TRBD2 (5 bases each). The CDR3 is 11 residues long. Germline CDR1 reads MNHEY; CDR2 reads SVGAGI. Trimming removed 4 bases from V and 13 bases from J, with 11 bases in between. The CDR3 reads CASSSRDLQFF. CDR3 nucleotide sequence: TGTGCCAGCAGTTCTAGGGACCTTCAGTTCTTC.

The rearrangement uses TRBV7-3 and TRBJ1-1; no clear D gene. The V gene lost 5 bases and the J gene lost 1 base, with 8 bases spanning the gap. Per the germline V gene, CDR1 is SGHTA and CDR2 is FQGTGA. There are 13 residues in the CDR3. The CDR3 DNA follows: TGTGCCAGCAGCCCCCACAAGAACACTGAAGCTTTCTTT. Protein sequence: CASSPHKNTEAFF.

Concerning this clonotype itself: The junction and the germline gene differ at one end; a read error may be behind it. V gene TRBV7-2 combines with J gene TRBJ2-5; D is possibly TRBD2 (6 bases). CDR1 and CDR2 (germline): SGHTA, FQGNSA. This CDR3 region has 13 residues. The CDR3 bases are TGTGCCAGCAGGGGGGGACTCGAAGAGACCCAGTCCTTC. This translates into CASRGGLEETQSF.

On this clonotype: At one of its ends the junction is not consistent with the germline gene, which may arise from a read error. The DNA of the CDR3 is TGTACCAGCAGTGCTTCTGGGGCCAACGTCCTGACTTTC. Protein product: CTSSASGANVLTF. The chain combines TRBV12-3 or TRBV12-4 with TRBJ2-6; no clear D. The CDR3 has 13 residues.

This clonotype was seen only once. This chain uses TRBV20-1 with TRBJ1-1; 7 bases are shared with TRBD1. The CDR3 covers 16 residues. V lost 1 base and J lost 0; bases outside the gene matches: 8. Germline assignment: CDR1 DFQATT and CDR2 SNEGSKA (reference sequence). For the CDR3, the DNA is TGCAGTGCTAGAGGGACAGGTCTCGGGATGAACACTGAAGCTTTCTTT. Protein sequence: CSARGTGLGMNTEAFF.

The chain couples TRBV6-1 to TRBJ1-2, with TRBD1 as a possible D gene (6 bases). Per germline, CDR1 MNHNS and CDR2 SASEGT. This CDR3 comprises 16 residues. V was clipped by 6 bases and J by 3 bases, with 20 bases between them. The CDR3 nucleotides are TGTGCCAGCAGGAAGGAGGACAGAGCGGATTACTATGGCTACACCTTC. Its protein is CASRKEDRADYYGYTF.

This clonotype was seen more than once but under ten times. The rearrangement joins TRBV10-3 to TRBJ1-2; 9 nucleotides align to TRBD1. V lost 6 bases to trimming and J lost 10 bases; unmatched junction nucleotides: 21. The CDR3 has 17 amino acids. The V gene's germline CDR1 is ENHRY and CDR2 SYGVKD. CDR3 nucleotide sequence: TGTGCCATCAGCGACCTTTCTTCCGGGACAGGGCTCTCATTCTACACCTTC. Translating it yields CAISDLSSGTGLSFYTF.

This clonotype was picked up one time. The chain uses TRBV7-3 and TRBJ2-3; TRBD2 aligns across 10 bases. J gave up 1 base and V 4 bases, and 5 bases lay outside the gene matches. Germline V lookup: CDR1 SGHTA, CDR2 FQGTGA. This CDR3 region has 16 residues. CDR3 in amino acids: CASSSTLAGGTDTQYF. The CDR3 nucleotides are TGTGCCAGCAGCTCCACTCTAGCGGGGGGCACAGATACGCAGTATTTT.

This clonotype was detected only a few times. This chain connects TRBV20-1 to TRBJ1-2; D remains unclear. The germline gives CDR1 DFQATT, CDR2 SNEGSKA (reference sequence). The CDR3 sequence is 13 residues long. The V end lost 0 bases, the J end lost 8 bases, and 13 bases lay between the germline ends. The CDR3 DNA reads TGCAGTGCTAGAGATTCTGGGGTTTCGGGCTACACCTTC. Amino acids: CSARDSGVSGYTF.

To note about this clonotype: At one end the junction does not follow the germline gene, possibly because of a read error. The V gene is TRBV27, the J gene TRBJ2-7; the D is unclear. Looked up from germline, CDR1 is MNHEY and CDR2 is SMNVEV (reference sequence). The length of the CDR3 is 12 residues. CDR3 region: CASSLSSYAQYF. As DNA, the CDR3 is TGTGCCAGCAGTCTGAGCTCCTACGCGCAGTACTTC.

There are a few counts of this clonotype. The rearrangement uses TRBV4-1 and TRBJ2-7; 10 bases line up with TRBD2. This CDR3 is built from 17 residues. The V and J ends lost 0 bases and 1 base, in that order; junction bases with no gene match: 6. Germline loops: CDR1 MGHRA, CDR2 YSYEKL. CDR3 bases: TGCGCCAGCAGCCAAGATCCTAGCGGGAGTCGTTCCTACGAGCAGTACTTC. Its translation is CASSQDPSGSRSYEQYF.

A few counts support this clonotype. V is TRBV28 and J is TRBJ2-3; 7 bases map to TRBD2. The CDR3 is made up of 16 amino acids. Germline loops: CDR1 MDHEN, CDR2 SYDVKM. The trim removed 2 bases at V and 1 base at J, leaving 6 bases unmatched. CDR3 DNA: TGTGCCAGCAGTTTAGGAGCGGGGACCCGCACAGATACGCAGTATTTT. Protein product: CASSLGAGTRTDTQYF.

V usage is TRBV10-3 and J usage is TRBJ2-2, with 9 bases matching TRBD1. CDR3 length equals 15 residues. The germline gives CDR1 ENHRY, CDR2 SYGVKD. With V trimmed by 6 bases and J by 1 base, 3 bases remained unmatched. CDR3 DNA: TGTGCCATCAGGGGACAGGGAATGAACACCGGGGAGCTGTTTTTT. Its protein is CAIRGQGMNTGELFF.

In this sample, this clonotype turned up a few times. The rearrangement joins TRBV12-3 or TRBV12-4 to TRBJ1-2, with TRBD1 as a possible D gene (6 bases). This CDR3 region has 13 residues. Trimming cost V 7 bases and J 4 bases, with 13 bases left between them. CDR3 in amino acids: CASTLGGTYGYTF. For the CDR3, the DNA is TGTGCCAGCACCCTAGGGGGAACCTATGGCTACACCTTC.

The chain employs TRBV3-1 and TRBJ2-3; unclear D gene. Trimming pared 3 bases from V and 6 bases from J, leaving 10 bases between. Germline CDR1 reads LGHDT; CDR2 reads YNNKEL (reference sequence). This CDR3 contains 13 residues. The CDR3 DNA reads TGTGCCAGCAGCCACCGCACACCGGATACGCAGTATTTT. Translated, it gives CASSHRTPDTQYF.

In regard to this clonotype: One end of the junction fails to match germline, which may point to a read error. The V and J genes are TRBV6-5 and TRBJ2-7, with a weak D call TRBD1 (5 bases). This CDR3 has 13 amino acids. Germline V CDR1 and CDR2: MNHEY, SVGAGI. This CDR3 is CATTGASSYEQYF. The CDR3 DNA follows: TGTGCCACCACTGGGGCCAGCTCCTACGAGCAGTACTTT.

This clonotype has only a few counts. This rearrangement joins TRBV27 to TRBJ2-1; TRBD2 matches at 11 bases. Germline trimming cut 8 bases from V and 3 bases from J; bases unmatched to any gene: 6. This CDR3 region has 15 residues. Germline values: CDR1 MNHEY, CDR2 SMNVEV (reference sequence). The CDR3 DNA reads TGTGCCAGCGGTCGACTAGCGGGGAGCTACAATGAGCAGTTCTTC. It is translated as CASGRLAGSYNEQFF.

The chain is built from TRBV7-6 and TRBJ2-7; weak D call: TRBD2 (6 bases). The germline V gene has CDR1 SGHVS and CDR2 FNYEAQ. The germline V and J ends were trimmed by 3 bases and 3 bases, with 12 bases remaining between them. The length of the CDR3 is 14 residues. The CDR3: CASSFAGPGYEQYF. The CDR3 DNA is TGTGCCAGCAGCTTCGCGGGGCCGGGCTACGAGCAGTACTTC.

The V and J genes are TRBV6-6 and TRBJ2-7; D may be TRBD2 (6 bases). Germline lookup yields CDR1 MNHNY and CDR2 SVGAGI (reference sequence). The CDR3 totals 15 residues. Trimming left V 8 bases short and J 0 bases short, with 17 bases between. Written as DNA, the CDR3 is TGTGCCAGCGGAAAACAGGACTACCTCTCCTACGAGCAGTACTTC. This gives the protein CASGKQDYLSYEQYF.

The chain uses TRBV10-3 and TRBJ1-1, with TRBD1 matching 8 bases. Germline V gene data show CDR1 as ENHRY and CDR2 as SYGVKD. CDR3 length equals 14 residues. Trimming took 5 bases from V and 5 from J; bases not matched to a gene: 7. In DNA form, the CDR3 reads TGTGCCATCAGTTCGATGACAGGGGTTACTGAAGCTTTCTTT. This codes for CAISSMTGVTEAFF.

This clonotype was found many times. CDR3 nucleotide sequence: TGCGCCAGCAGCCTTTTCACCGGCTCCCGAGAGACCCAGTACTTC. Its protein product is CASSLFTGSRETQYF. The V gene is TRBV4-1, the J gene TRBJ2-5; D uncertain. The V gene lost 4 bases and the J gene lost 4 bases, with 16 bases spanning the gap. Germline V gene sequence: CDR1 MGHRA, CDR2 YSYEKL. The CDR3 is 15 residues long.

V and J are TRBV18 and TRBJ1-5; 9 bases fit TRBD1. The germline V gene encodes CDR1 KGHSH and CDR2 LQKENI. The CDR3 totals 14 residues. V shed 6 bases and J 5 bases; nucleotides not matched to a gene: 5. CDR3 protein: CASSEQGADQPQHF. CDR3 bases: TGTGCCAGCTCGGAACAGGGGGCGGATCAGCCCCAGCATTTT.

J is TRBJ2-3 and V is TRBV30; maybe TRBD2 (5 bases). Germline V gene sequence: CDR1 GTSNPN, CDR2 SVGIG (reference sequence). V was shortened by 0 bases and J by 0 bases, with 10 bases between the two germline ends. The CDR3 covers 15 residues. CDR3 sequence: CAWSVQSGSTDTQYF. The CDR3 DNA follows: TGTGCCTGGAGTGTACAGAGCGGTAGCACAGATACGCAGTATTTT.

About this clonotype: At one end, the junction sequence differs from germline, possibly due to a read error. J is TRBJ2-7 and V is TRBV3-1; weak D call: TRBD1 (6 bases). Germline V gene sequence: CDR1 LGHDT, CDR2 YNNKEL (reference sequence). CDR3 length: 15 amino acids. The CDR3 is CACSQTSAGDGEQYF. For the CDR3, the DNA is TGTGCCTGCAGCCAAACATCGGCAGGGGACGGCGAGCAGTACTTC.